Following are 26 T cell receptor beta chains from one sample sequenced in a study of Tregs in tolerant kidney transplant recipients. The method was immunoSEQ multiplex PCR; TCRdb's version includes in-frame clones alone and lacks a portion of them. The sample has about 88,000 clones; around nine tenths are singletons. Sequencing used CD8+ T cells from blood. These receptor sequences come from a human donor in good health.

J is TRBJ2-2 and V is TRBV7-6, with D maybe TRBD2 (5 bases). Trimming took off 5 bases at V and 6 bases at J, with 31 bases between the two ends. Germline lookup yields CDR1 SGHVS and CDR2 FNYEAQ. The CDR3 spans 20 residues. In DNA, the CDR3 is TGTGCCAGCAGCCTACGTATCGACTCGCCGGGCGGGCGGTCCGCCGGGGAGCTGTTTTTT. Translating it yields CASSLRIDSPGGRSAGELFF.

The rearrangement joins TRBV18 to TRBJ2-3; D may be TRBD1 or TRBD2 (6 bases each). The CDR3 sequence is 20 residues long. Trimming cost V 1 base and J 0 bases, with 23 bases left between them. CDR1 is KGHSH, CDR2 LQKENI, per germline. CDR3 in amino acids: CASSPRGAPPIGSSTDTQYF. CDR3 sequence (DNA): TGTGCCAGCTCACCACGGGGGGCCCCCCCTATAGGATCGAGCACAGATACGCAGTATTTT.

This CDR3 reads CASSQGAQSSYNEQFF. The CDR3 DNA reads TGTGCCAGCAGCCAAGGAGCGCAGAGCTCCTACAATGAGCAGTTCTTC. The chain employs TRBV7-9 and TRBJ2-1; D unresolved. This CDR3 comprises 16 residues. Germline values: CDR1 SEHNR, CDR2 FQNEAQ (reference sequence). The V end lost 5 bases, the J end lost 0 bases, and 14 bases lay between the germline ends. Filled out from reference TRBV7-9 and TRBJ2-1, the complete variable domain reads DTGVSQNPRHKITKRGQNVTFRCDPISEHNRLYWYRQTLGQGPEFLTYFQNEAQLEKSRLLSDRFSAERPKGSFSTLEIQRTEQGDSAMYLCASSQGAQSSYNEQFFGPGTRLTVL.

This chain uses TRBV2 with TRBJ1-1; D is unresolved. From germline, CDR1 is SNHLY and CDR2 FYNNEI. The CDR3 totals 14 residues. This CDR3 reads CASPLLDQNTEAFF. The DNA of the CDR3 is TGTGCTTCCCCCCTACTCGACCAGAACACTGAAGCTTTCTTT.

CDR3 in DNA: TGTGCCAGTAGTATTGTGTACTCCCGATCGTCCCAGCCCCAGCATTTT. Translating it yields CASSIVYSRSSQPQHF. The gene calls are TRBV19 and TRBJ1-5, with unresolved D. There are 16 residues in the CDR3. Germline V gene data show CDR1 as LNHDA and CDR2 as SQIVND (reference sequence). V lost 3 bases to trimming and J lost 7 bases, with 19 bases between them.

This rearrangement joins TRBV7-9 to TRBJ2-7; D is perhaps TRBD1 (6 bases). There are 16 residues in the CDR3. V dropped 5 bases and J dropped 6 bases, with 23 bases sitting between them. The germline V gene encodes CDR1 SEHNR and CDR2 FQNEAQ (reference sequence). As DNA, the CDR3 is TGTGCCAGCAGCCCTCCGGTGGGCAGGGGCGGTGGCGAGCAGTACTTC. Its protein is CASSPPVGRGGGEQYF.

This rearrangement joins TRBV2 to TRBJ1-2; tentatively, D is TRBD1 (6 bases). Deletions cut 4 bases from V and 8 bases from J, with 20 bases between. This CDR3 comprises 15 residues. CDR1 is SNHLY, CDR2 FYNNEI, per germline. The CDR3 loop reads CASSVGQGLVRGYTF. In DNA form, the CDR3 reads TGTGCCAGCAGTGTTGGGCAGGGGTTGGTGCGGGGCTACACCTTC.

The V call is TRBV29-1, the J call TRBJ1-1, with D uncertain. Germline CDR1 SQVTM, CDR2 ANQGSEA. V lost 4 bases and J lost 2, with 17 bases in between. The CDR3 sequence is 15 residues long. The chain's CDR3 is CSVVPRADSNTEAFF. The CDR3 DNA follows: TGCAGCGTTGTCCCGAGGGCAGACTCAAACACTGAAGCTTTCTTT.

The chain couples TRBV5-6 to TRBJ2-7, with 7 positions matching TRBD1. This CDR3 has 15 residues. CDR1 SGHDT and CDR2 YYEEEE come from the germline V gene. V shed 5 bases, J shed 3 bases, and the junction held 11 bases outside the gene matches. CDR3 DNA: TGTGCCAGCAGGGACCGGGACAGACCCTTCTACGAGCAGTACTTC. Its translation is CASRDRDRPFYEQYF.

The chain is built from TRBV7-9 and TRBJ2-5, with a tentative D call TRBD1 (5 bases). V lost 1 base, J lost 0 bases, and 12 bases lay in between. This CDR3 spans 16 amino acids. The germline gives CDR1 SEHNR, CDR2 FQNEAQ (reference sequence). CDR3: CASSLVVRTYQETQYF. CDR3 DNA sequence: TGTGCCAGCAGCTTAGTGGTCCGGACATACCAAGAGACCCAGTACTTC.

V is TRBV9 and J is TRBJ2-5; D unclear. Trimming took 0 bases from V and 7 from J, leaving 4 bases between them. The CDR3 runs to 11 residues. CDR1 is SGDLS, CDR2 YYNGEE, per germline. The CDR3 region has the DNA TGTGCCAGCAGCGTAGATGGGACCCAGTACTTC. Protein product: CASSVDGTQYF.

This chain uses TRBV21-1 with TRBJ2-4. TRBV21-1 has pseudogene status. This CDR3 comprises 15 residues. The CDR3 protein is CASSYTGIRENIQYF. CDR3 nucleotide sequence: TGTGCCAGCAGCTACACCGGAATTAGAGAAAACATTCAGTACTTC.

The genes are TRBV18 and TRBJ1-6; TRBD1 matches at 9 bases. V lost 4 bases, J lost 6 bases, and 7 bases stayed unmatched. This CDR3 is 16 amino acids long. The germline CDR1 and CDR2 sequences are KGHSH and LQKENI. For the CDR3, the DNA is TGTGCCAGCTCACTGGTGCCGGGACAGGGTAATTCACCCCTCCACTTT. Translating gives CASSLVPGQGNSPLHF. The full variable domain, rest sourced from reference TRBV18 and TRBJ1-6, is NAGVMQNPRHLVRRRGQEARLRCSPMKGHSHVYWYRQLPEEGLKFMVYLQKENIIDESGMPKERFSAEFPKEGPSILRIQQVVRGDSAAYFCASSLVPGQGNSPLHFGNGTRLTVT.

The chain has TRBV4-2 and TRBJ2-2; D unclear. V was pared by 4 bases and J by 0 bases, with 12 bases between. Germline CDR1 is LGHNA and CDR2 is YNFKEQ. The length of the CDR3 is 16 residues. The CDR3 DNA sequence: TGTGCCAGCAGCCTTGGCTCGGGTCCGAACACCGGGGAGCTGTTTTTT. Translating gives CASSLGSGPNTGELFF.

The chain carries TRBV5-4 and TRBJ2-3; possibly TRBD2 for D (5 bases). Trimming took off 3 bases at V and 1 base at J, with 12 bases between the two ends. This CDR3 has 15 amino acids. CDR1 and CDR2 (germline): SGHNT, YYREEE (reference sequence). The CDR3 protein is CASSYEGGGTDTQYF. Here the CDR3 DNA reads TGTGCCAGCAGCTACGAAGGAGGTGGCACAGATACGCAGTATTTT.

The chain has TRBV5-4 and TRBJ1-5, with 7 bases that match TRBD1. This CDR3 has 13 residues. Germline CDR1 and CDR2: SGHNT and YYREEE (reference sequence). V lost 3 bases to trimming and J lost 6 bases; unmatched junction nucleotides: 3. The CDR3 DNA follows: TGTGCCAGCAGCTCTGACAGGGTTCAGCCCCAGCATTTT. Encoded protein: CASSSDRVQPQHF.

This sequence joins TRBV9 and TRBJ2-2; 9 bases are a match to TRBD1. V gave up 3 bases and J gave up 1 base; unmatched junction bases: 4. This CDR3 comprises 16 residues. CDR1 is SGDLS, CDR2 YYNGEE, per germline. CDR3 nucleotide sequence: TGTGCCAGCAGCGGCCAGGGACAGGGGAACACCGGGGAGCTGTTTTTT. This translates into CASSGQGQGNTGELFF.

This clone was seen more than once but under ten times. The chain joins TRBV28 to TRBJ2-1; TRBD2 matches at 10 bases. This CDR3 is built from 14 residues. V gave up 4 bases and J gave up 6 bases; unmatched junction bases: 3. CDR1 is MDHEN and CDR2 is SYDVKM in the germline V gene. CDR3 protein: CASSYSGGLNEQFF. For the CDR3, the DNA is TGTGCCAGCAGTTATAGCGGGGGGCTCAATGAGCAGTTCTTC.

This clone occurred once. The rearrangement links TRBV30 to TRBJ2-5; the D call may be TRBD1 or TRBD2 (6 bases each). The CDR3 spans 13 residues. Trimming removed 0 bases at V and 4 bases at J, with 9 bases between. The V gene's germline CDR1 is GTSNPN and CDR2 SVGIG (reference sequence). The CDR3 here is CAWSVQGGETQYF. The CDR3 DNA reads TGTGCCTGGAGTGTACAGGGAGGAGAGACCCAGTACTTC.

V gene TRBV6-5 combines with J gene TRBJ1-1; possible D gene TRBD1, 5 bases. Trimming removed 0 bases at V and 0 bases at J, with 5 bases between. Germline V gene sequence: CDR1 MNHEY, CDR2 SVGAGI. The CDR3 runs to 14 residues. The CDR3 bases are TGTGCCAGCAGTTACTCGACAGTGAACACTGAAGCTTTCTTT. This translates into CASSYSTVNTEAFF.

The CDR3 DNA sequence: TGTGCCAGCAGCGCTTCCCGGGGCGGGAGCTCCTACAATGAGCAGTTCTTC. Translated: CASSASRGGSSYNEQFF. The chain links TRBV9 to TRBJ2-1; 7 nucleotides line up with TRBD2. With V trimmed by 3 bases and J by 0 bases, 9 bases remained unmatched. The germline V gene encodes CDR1 SGDLS and CDR2 YYNGEE. This CDR3 has 17 residues.

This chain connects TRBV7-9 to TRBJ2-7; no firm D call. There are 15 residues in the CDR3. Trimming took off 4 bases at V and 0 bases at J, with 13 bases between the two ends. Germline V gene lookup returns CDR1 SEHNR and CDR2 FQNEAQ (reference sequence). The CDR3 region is CASSSKASGSYEQYF. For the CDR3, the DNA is TGTGCCAGCAGCTCAAAAGCATCGGGCTCCTACGAGCAGTACTTC.

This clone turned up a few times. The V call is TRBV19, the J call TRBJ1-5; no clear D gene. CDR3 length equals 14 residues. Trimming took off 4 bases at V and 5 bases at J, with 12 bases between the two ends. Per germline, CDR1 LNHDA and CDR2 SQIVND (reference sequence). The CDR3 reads CASSSISGYQPQHF. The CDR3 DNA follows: TGTGCCAGTAGTAGCATTTCCGGTTATCAGCCCCAGCATTTT.

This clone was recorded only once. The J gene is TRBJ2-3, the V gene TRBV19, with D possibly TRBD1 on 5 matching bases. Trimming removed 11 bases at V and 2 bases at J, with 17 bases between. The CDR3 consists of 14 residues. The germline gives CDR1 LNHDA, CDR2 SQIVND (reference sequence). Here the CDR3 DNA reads TGTGCCTCAACGGACACCCCGTACACAGATACGCAGTATTTT. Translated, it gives CASTDTPYTDTQYF.

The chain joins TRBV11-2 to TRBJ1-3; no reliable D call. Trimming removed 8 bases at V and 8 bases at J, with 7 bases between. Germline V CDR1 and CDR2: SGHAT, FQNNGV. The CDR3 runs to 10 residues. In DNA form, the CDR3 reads TGTGCCAGCCGCGGGGACACCATATATTTT. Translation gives CASRGDTIYF.

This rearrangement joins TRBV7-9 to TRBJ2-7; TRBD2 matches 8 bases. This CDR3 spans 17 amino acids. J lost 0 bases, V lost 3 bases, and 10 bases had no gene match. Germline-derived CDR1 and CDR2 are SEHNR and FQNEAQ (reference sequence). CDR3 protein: CASSFDARSGVSYEQYF. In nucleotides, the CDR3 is TGTGCCAGCAGCTTTGATGCTCGTAGCGGGGTCTCCTACGAGCAGTACTTC.